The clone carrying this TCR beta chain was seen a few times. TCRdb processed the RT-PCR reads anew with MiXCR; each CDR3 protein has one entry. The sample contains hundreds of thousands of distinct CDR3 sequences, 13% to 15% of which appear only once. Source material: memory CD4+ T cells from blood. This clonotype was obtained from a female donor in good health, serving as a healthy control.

The CDR3 DNA reads TGTGCCACCAGTGGAGGGGGTACCTACGAGCAGTACTTC. As protein: CATSGGGTYEQYF. V gene TRBV24-1 combines with J gene TRBJ2-7; D might be TRBD1 (6 bases). CDR1 is KGHDR, CDR2 SFDVKD, per germline. CDR3 size: 13 residues. The ends were cut back, 5 bases at V and 2 bases at J, with 9 bases in the middle.